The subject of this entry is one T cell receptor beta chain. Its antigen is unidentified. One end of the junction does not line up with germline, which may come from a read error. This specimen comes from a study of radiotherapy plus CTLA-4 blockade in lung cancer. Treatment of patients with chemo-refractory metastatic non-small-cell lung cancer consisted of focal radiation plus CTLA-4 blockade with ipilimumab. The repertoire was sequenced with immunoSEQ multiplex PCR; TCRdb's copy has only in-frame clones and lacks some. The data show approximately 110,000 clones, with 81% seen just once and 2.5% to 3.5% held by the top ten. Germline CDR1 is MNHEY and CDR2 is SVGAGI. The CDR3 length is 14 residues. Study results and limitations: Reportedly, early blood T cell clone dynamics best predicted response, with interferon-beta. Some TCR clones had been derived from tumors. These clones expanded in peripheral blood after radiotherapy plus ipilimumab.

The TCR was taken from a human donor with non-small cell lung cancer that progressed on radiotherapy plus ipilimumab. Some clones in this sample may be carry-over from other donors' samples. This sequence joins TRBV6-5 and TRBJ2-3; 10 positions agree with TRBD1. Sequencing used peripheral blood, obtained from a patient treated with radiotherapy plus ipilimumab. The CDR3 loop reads CATGDRGSTDTQYF. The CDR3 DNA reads TGTGCCACCGGGGACAGGGGAAGCACGGATACGCAGTATTTT.